These 25 T cell receptor beta chains originate from one sample sequenced in a study of blood T cell repertoires in COVID-19. Clones were sequenced by immunoSEQ multiplex PCR, and TCRdb holds only the in-frame ones, with some missing. In the table there are a few hundred thousand clones, around 89% of which are singletons. The sequenced sample consisted of PBMCs or T cells enriched from blood (not recorded which). The receptors were gathered from a man younger than 35 who had recovered from COVID-19.

The genes are TRBV9 and TRBJ2-2; 10 bases agree with TRBD2. Germline lookup yields CDR1 SGDLS and CDR2 YYNGEE. The ends lost 2 bases at V and 2 bases at J; junction bases unmatched: 3. There are 16 residues in the CDR3. In nucleotides, the CDR3 is TGTGCCAGCAGCGTTGGACTAGCGGATAACACCGGGGAGCTGTTTTTT. Amino acids: CASSVGLADNTGELFF.

This sequence joins TRBV9 and TRBJ2-1; 9 positions agree with TRBD2. J gave up 8 bases and V 0 bases, and 6 bases lay outside the gene matches. Germline V gene lookup returns CDR1 SGDLS and CDR2 YYNGEE. The CDR3 covers 15 residues. The DNA of the CDR3 is TGTGCCAGCAGCGTAGCTGCGGGGGGGCCAGATGAGCAGTTCTTC. Residues: CASSVAAGGPDEQFF.

The V and J genes are TRBV29-1 and TRBJ1-5; TRBD1 aligns across 9 bases. CDR3 length: 13 residues. With 6 bases clipped from V and 4 bases from J, the junction kept 4 bases outside the gene matches. Germline V gene data show CDR1 as SQVTM and CDR2 as ANQGSEA. The CDR3 loop is CSVVQGANQPQHF. DNA for the CDR3: TGCAGCGTAGTACAGGGGGCGAATCAGCCCCAGCATTTT.

V and J are TRBV9 and TRBJ1-2, with a possible D match to TRBD1 (6 bases). Germline V gene sequence: CDR1 SGDLS, CDR2 YYNGEE. V was cut by 3 bases and J by 8 bases, with 17 bases left in between. There are 14 residues in the CDR3. The CDR3 protein is CASSGPQGLEGYTF. CDR3 in DNA: TGTGCCAGCAGCGGCCCCCAGGGGCTAGAAGGCTACACCTTC.

V usage is TRBV7-3 and J usage is TRBJ2-3; 12 bases agree with TRBD2. Trimming cost V 4 bases and J 5 bases; bases outside gene matches: 7. The CDR3 is made up of 16 amino acids. Germline assignment: CDR1 SGHTA and CDR2 FQGTGA. The CDR3 is CASSSSGRAEGDTQYF. The CDR3 nucleotides are TGTGCCAGCAGCTCTAGCGGGAGGGCCGAGGGAGATACGCAGTATTTT. The full variable domain, its missing parts supplied by reference TRBV7-3 and TRBJ2-3, is GAGVSQTPSNKVTEKGKYVELRCDPISGHTALYWYRQSLGQGPEFLIYFQGTGAADDSGLPNDRFFAVRPEGSVSTLKIQRTERGDSAVYLCASSSSGRAEGDTQYFGPGTRLTVL.

This chain joins TRBV7-9 and TRBJ2-1; 9 bases line up with TRBD1. V shed 2 bases and J 3 bases; nucleotides not matched to a gene: 5. The CDR3 consists of 16 residues. Germline loops: CDR1 SEHNR, CDR2 FQNEAQ (reference sequence). CDR3 in DNA: TGTGCCAGCAGCTTACCGACGGACAGGGGCTACAATGAGCAGTTCTTC. Translating it yields CASSLPTDRGYNEQFF.

This chain connects TRBV5-1 to TRBJ1-4, with D unresolved. The CDR3 contains 17 residues. V was pared by 0 bases and J by 0 bases, with 12 bases between. The germline gives CDR1 SGHRS, CDR2 YFSETQ. CDR3 sequence reads: CASSLGGRVATNEKLFF. The CDR3 nucleotides read TGCGCCAGCAGCTTGGGCGGCAGAGTTGCAACTAATGAAAAACTGTTTTTT.

This clone was observed once. J is TRBJ2-3 and V is TRBV5-1; maybe TRBD2 (7 bases). V lost 3 bases, J lost 0 bases, and 14 bases lay in between. This CDR3 is built from 16 residues. The V gene's germline CDR1 is SGHRS and CDR2 YFSETQ. The CDR3 bases are TGCGCCAGCAGCTACGGGGGGACATACAGCACAGATACGCAGTATTTT. This codes for CASSYGGTYSTDTQYF.

The V call is TRBV25-1, the J call TRBJ2-2, with 9 positions matching TRBD1. V was clipped by 8 bases and J by 2 bases; unmatched bases: 9. There are 16 residues in the CDR3. From germline, CDR1 is MGHDK and CDR2 SYGVNS. The chain's CDR3 is CASRPPGQGNTGELFF. As DNA, the CDR3 is TGTGCCAGCCGTCCGCCGGGACAGGGTAACACCGGGGAGCTGTTTTTT.

This clone was found once. CDR3 nucleotides: TGTGCCACCAGTGAGACAGGGACGGGTAATTCACCCCTCCACTTT. This sequence encodes CATSETGTGNSPLHF. The chain couples TRBV24-1 to TRBJ1-6, with 7 bases that match TRBD1. The CDR3 is 15 amino acids. The V and J ends lost 4 bases and 6 bases, in that order; junction bases with no gene match: 5. CDR1 and CDR2 from the germline V gene are KGHDR and SFDVKD.

This clone was recorded once. J is TRBJ1-5 and V is TRBV28; possibly TRBD1 for D (6 bases). The V gene lost 2 bases and the J gene lost 8 bases, with 10 bases spanning the gap. The CDR3 runs to 13 residues. Germline V gives CDR1 MDHEN, CDR2 SYDVKM. The CDR3, as DNA: TGTGCCAGCAGTTTAACAGGGTTAGAGCCCCAGCATTTT. Translation gives CASSLTGLEPQHF. The complete variable domain, with remaining parts taken from reference TRBV28 and TRBJ1-5, reads DVKVTQSSRYLVKRTGEKVFLECVQDMDHENMFWYRQDPGLGLRLIYFSYDVKMKEKGDIPEGYSVSREKKERFSLILESASTNQTSMYLCASSLTGLEPQHFGDGTRLSIL.

The rearrangement joins TRBV20-1 to TRBJ2-7, with 7 bases fitting TRBD1. V shed 3 bases, J shed 3 bases, and the junction held 11 bases outside the gene matches. This CDR3 has 15 residues. Germline V gene sequence: CDR1 DFQATT, CDR2 SNEGSKA (reference sequence). This CDR3 is CSASSTRGTNYEQYF. For the CDR3, the DNA is TGCAGTGCTAGTTCCACCAGGGGGACCAACTACGAGCAGTACTTC.

This chain joins TRBV5-8 and TRBJ2-7, with TRBD1 matching 7 bases. Germline V CDR1 and CDR2: SGHTS, YDEGEE. V was clipped by 7 bases and J by 2 bases; unmatched bases: 9. The CDR3 spans 14 residues. CDR3 in amino acids: CASGILDRTYEQYF. CDR3 bases: TGTGCCAGCGGCATATTGGACAGGACCTACGAGCAGTACTTC.

The chain has TRBV4-1 and TRBJ2-3, with D possibly being TRBD2 (6 bases). Trimming took off 5 bases at V and 3 bases at J, with 15 bases between the two ends. The length of the CDR3 is 15 residues. Germline CDR1 and CDR2: MGHRA and YSYEKL. In DNA form, the CDR3 reads TGCGCCAGCAGCATGCGGGGCGCAGAGACAGATACGCAGTATTTT. Residues: CASSMRGAETDTQYF.

J is TRBJ1-2 and V is TRBV20-1; TRBD1 is a possible D gene (6 bases). V lost 3 bases to trimming and J lost 1 base, with 12 bases between them. CDR1 is DFQATT and CDR2 is SNEGSKA in the germline V gene (reference sequence). The CDR3 is made up of 14 amino acids. The CDR3 bases are TGCAGTGCTAGTCAGGACAGCTATAACTATGGCTACACCTTC. The encoded protein is CSASQDSYNYGYTF.

The rearrangement joins TRBV27 to TRBJ2-3; 8 nucleotides match TRBD1. The CDR3 loop spans 19 amino acids. The trim removed 5 bases at V and 2 bases at J, leaving 18 bases unmatched. Germline V gives CDR1 MNHEY, CDR2 SMNVEV (reference sequence). CDR3 sequence (DNA): TGTGCCAGCAGTCGGGGACAGGCTCTAGTTTGGCTCAACACAGATACGCAGTATTTT. It codes for CASSRGQALVWLNTDTQYF.

The chain has TRBV7-8 and TRBJ1-1; D remains unclear. This CDR3 is 13 amino acids long. V was shortened by 2 bases and J by 0 bases, with 4 bases between the two germline ends. The germline V gene encodes CDR1 SGHVS and CDR2 FQNEAQ. The CDR3 DNA reads as TGTGCCAGCAGCTTATCTCTGAACACTGAAGCTTTCTTT. Amino acids: CASSLSLNTEAFF. Variable domain in full (rest from reference TRBV7-8 and TRBJ1-1): GAGVSQSPRYKVAKRGQDVALRCDPISGHVSLFWYQQALGQGPEFLTYFQNEAQLDKSGLPSDRFFAERPEGSVSTLKIQRTQQEDSAVYLCASSLSLNTEAFFGQGTRLTVV.

V gene TRBV28 combines with J gene TRBJ2-7; perhaps TRBD1 as D (6 bases). Trimming removed 5 bases at V and 3 bases at J, with 17 bases between. Germline CDR1 MDHEN, CDR2 SYDVKM. This CDR3 is built from 15 residues. The CDR3 DNA reads TGTGCCAGCAGTCCCCTCAGGGGTTTCAGCTACGAGCAGTACTTC. Protein: CASSPLRGFSYEQYF.

The chain employs TRBV13 and TRBJ2-1, with a tentative D call TRBD2 (6 bases). Trimming pared 5 bases from V and 9 bases from J, leaving 17 bases between. The CDR3 runs 14 residues. In germline, CDR1 is PRHDT, CDR2 FYEKMQ (reference sequence). CDR3 sequence reads: CASSLRRADSEQFF. Here the CDR3 DNA reads TGTGCCAGCAGCCTTAGGAGGGCCGACAGTGAGCAGTTCTTC.

In DNA form, the CDR3 reads TGTGCCACCTCCCGAGGCGGGTACGAGCAGTACTTC. This gives the protein CATSRGGYEQYF. The V call is TRBV6-5, the J call TRBJ2-7, with D possibly TRBD2 on 5 matching bases. Trimming cost V 10 bases and J 4 bases, with 14 bases left between them. Per germline, CDR1 MNHEY and CDR2 SVGAGI. The CDR3 runs 12 residues.

The chain has TRBV11-3 and TRBJ1-1; D not resolved. The germline CDR1 and CDR2 sequences are SGHNT and YENEEA. The V end was cut by 9 bases, the J end by 2 bases, with 16 bases between. The CDR3 extends over 14 amino acids. CDR3 DNA sequence: TGTGCCAGTCGGCGCAGGCTAAGCAACACTGAAGCTTTCTTT. Translated: CASRRRLSNTEAFF.

The rearrangement links TRBV9 to TRBJ1-5; 8 bases line up with TRBD1. With V trimmed by 4 bases and J by 8 bases, 11 bases remained unmatched. In germline, CDR1 is SGDLS, CDR2 YYNGEE. The CDR3 runs to 15 residues. The CDR3 protein is CASSTRTGRNEPQHF. DNA of the CDR3: TGTGCCAGCAGCACCCGGACAGGGAGGAATGAGCCCCAGCATTTT.

DNA of the CDR3: TGTGCCAGCAGAAGGGGGCGGGCCACAGGTGAAGCTTTCTTT. Translating gives CASRRGRATGEAFF. V is TRBV3-1 (or the pseudogene TRBV3-2) and J is TRBJ1-1, with 7 bases that match TRBD1. The length of the CDR3 is 14 residues. Germline CDR1 is LGHDT and CDR2 is YNNKEL (reference sequence). The V segment lost 6 bases and the J segment 7 bases; nucleotides outside the gene matches: 11.

This chain links TRBV2 with TRBJ2-3; D is uncertain. The V end was cut by 6 bases, the J end by 3 bases, with 16 bases between. The CDR3 contains 15 residues. The germline CDR1 and CDR2 sequences are SNHLY and FYNNEI. For the CDR3, the DNA is TGTGCCAGCAGACCGGAGAGCTTTACTACAGATACGCAGTATTTT. This sequence encodes CASRPESFTTDTQYF.

This chain joins TRBV6-5 and TRBJ2-1; a weak D match, TRBD1 (5 bases). CDR1 is MNHEY, CDR2 SVGAGI, per germline. The CDR3 totals 15 residues. V dropped 6 bases and J dropped 3 bases, with 15 bases sitting between them. The DNA of the CDR3 is TGTGCCAGCAGATCACAGGACACCTTCTACAATGAGCAGTTCTTC. Its protein is CASRSQDTFYNEQFF.